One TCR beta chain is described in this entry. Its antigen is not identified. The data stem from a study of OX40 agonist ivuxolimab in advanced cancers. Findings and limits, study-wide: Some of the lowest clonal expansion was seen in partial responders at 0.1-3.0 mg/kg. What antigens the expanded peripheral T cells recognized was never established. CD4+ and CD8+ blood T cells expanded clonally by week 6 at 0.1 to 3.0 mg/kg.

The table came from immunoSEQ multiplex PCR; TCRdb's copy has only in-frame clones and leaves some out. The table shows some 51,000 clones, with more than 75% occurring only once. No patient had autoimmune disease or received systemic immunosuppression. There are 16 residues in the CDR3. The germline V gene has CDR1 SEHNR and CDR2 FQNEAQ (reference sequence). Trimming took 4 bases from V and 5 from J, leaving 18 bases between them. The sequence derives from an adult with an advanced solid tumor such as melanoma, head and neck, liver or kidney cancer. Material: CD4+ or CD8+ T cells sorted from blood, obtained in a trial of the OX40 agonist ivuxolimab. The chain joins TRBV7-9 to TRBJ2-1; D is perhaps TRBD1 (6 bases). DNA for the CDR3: TGTGCCAGCAGCTACCGGTCGCGGACAGCGGACAATGAGCAGTTCTTC. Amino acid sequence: CASSYRSRTADNEQFF.